This T cell receptor beta chain was found in a study of OX40 agonist ivuxolimab in advanced cancers. Study background: Participants averaged approximately 61 years of age (range 23 to 79) and were roughly 83% male. Three individuals attained partial responses, comprising one hepatocellular carcinoma case and two cutaneous melanoma cases. Study-level points and caveats: People who partly responded at 0.1-3.0 mg/kg had some of the least clonal expansion seen. Both blood CD4+ and CD8+ T cells showed clonal growth by week 6 at 0.1 to 3.0 mg/kg.

Only in-frame clones appear in the TCRdb table, and some are missing; sequencing was by immunoSEQ multiplex PCR. The table lists 15,000 to 20,000 clones, less than 85% of them singletons. Of note for this clone: Antigen specificity is unknown.

The CDR3 is made up of 17 amino acids. The germline V gene encodes CDR1 MGHRA and CDR2 YSYEKL. Unmatched junction bases numbered 12, after V lost 3 bases and J lost 4 bases. The sequence came from an adult with an advanced solid tumor such as melanoma, head and neck, liver or kidney cancer. The genes are TRBV4-1 and TRBJ1-2; the match to TRBD1 covers 9 bases. The sample consisted of CD4+ or CD8+ T cells sorted from blood, taken in a trial of the OX40 agonist ivuxolimab. This CDR3 reads CASSHLSGTGSGYGYTF. The CDR3 DNA reads TGCGCCAGCAGCCACTTATCCGGGACAGGGTCAGGCTATGGCTACACCTTC.